The rows below give T cell receptor beta chains drawn from one sample of a study of shared clonotypes between healthy human individuals. Produced via immunoSEQ multiplex PCR; TCRdb's table is partial and in-frame only. The sample includes about 680,000 clones, about 90% of them seen just once. What was sequenced was naive CD8+ T cells sorted from blood. Receptors originate from a young man in good health. Both conserved end residues are part of each CDR3. D genes are given only for firm matches. Only some rows state a clone size, as once, few, many or a class for expanded clones.

CDR3 length	J gene	V gene	clone size	D gene	CDR3 protein	CDR3 DNA
15	TRBJ2-1	TRBV4-1	NA	TRBD2	CASSPTSGRAYEQFF	TGCGCCAGCAGCCCAACTAGCGGGAGGGCCTATGAGCAGTTCTTC
13	TRBJ2-5	TRBV6-5	once	NA	CASARGTLETQYF	TGTGCCAGCGCTAGGGGAACCTTAGAGACCCAGTACTTC
15	TRBJ2-3	TRBV7-9	NA	TRBD2	CASSLSAGGTDTQYF	TGTGCCAGCAGCCTCTCAGCGGGAGGCACAGATACGCAGTATTTT
18	TRBJ2-1	TRBV15	NA	NA	CATSRDPQESSSYNEQFF	TGTGCCACCAGCAGAGACCCGCAGGAGAGTAGCTCCTACAATGAGCAGTTCTTC
16	TRBJ2-7	TRBV28	NA	NA	CASSSGQGMGADEQYF	TGTGCCAGCAGTTCCGGCCAAGGTATGGGGGCGGACGAGCAGTACTTC
16	TRBJ2-1	TRBV4-1	NA	NA	CASSHRAGTPNNEQFF	TGCGCCAGCAGCCATCGAGCCGGGACTCCTAACAATGAGCAGTTCTTC
13	TRBJ2-7	TRBV27	NA	TRBD1	CASSPRTGTEQYF	TGTGCCAGCAGTCCCAGGACAGGGACCGAGCAGTACTTC
14	TRBJ2-1	TRBV6-5	NA	TRBD2	CASSGTSGSNEQFF	TGTGCCAGCAGCGGGACTAGCGGGAGTAATGAGCAGTTCTTC
12	TRBJ1-1	TRBV7-6	NA	NA	CASSLGGSEAFF	TGTGCCAGCAGCTTGGGGGGGAGTGAAGCTTTCTTT
17	TRBJ2-2	TRBV11-2	NA	TRBD2	CASSHDGLAVNTGELFF	TGTGCCAGCAGCCACGACGGACTAGCGGTGAACACCGGGGAGCTGTTTTTT
13	TRBJ1-1	TRBV29-1	NA	NA	CSVEGASALEAFF	TGCAGCGTTGAAGGGGCGTCGGCGCTTGAAGCTTTCTTT
16	TRBJ2-1	TRBV5-4	NA	TRBD1	CASSLSGQGAYNEQFF	TGTGCCAGCAGCTTGAGCGGTCAGGGGGCATACAATGAGCAGTTCTTC